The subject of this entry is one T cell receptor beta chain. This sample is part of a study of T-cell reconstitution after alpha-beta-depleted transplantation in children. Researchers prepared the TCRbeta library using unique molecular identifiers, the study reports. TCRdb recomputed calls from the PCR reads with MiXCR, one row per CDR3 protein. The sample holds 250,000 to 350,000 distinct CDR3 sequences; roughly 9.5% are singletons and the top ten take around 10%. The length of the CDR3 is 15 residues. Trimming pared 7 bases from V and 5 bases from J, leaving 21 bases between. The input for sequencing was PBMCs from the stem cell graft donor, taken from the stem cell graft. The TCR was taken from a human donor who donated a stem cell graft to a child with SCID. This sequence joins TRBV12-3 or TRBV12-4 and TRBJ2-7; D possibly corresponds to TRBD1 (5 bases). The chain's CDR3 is CASTRGHGNVHEQYF. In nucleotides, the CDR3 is TGTGCCAGCACCCGAGGACATGGTAACGTCCACGAGCAGTACTTC.